This paragraph covers one T cell receptor (beta chain) sequence. V shed 5 bases, J shed 1 base, and the junction held 4 bases outside the gene matches. The CDR3 length is 14 residues. Germline CDR1 is SGHVS and CDR2 is FNYEAQ. The sample is drawn from a study of T cell changes during pregnancy in multiple sclerosis. Using immunoSEQ multiplex PCR, the repertoire was profiled, and TCRdb retains in-frame clones only, with some absent. The sample lists about 130,000 clones, 90% to 96% occurring once. This chain uses TRBV7-6 with TRBJ2-5, with 7 bases aligning to TRBD1. The source is a female donor with multiple sclerosis, enrolled in a pregnancy study. Sequences were derived from peripheral blood, sampled after pregnancy. CDR3 amino acids: CASSRDRVQETQYF. For the CDR3, the DNA is TGTGCCAGCAGCCGAGACAGGGTCCAAGAGACCCAGTACTTC.